Shown below are 27 T cell receptor beta chains from a single sample sequenced in a study of T cells in Graves' hyperthyroidism and ophthalmopathy. TCR beta CDR3 region amplification was performed from RNA transcripts. A set of HTBI primers served as the primers for a first-round RT-PCR of the TCR CDR3. TCRdb ran MiXCR on the multiplex PCR reads and lists one entry per CDR3 protein. The table includes hundreds of thousands of distinct CDR3 sequences, roughly a third detected once. Sequenced input: blood. The receptors were gathered from a woman aged 35 to 49 with Graves' hyperthyroidism.

The sample holds many counts of this clonotype. This may be a read error, as it is one base from a much larger clone. The V call is TRBV2, the J call TRBJ2-7; D gene unclear. The CDR3 loop spans 11 amino acids. V lost 3 bases, J lost 5 bases, and 5 bases lay in between. The germline V gene has CDR1 SNHLY and CDR2 FYNNEI. The CDR3 nucleotides read TGTGCCAGCAGTGAGGTAGACGAGCAGTACTTC. Translating gives CASSEVDEQYF.

The genes are TRBV7-2 and TRBJ2-5; 9 bases align to TRBD1. The V gene's germline CDR1 is SGHTA and CDR2 FQGNSA. V lost 4 bases and J lost 5; bases outside the gene matches: 11. This CDR3 region has 16 residues. CDR3 coding DNA: TGTGCCAGCAGCTCGACAGGGGGAGGAGGTCAGGAGACCCAGTACTTC. The encoded protein is CASSSTGGGGQETQYF.

This clonotype was recorded a few times. A read error is possible here, since a much larger clone lies one base away. The genes are TRBV19 and TRBJ1-2, with D uncertain. The germline CDR1 and CDR2 sequences are LNHDA and SQIVND (reference sequence). The CDR3 totals 12 residues. CDR3 DNA: TGTGCCAGTAGTATCCCGCTCTATGGCTACGCCTTC. It translates to CASSIPLYGYAF.

This clonotype was seen a few times. The chain couples TRBV4-3 to TRBJ2-7; TRBD2 aligns across 9 bases. This CDR3 region has 16 residues. J was trimmed by 2 bases and V by 0 bases; bases with no gene match: 5. CDR1 is LGHNA and CDR2 is YSLEER in the germline V gene. CDR3 nucleotide sequence: TGCGCCAGCAGCCAAGATTCCGCGGGAGGGACCTACGAGCAGTACTTC. Its translation is CASSQDSAGGTYEQYF.

This clonotype has at least ten counts. The rearrangement links TRBV14 to TRBJ2-7; 7 nucleotides line up with TRBD1. V shed 4 bases and J 5 bases; nucleotides not matched to a gene: 5. Germline assignment: CDR1 SGHDN and CDR2 FVKESK. The CDR3 loop spans 13 amino acids. The CDR3 sequence: CASSRDRGDEQYF. CDR3 nucleotide sequence: TGTGCCAGCAGCCGGGACAGAGGGGACGAGCAGTACTTC.

This rearrangement joins TRBV7-3 to TRBJ2-7; no firm D call. The V end lost 2 bases, the J end lost 0 bases, and 11 bases lay between the germline ends. CDR1 and CDR2 (germline): SGHTA, FQGTGA. This CDR3 contains 15 residues. CDR3 DNA: TGTGCCAGCAGCTTACCAGGCCCTGTCTCCTACGAGCAGTACTTC. Protein sequence: CASSLPGPVSYEQYF.

With respect to this clonotype: The limits of the CDR3 on the DNA are not certain, so only TCRdb's listed CDR3 is given. J is TRBJ2-2 and V is TRBV5-1; the D call of TRBD1 is as the table states it, not checked on the DNA. The CDR3 sequence runs 15 residues, both termini included. Germline-derived CDR1 and CDR2 are SGHRS and YFSETQ. This CDR3 is CASSPGQGTPGSCFF.

This sequence joins TRBV27 and TRBJ1-1, with no clear D. The ends were cut back, 7 bases at V and 2 bases at J, with 11 bases in the middle. CDR3 length: 13 amino acids. Per germline, CDR1 MNHEY and CDR2 SMNVEV (reference sequence). CDR3 DNA: TGTGCCAGCACTTGGAATCGTAACACTGAAGCTTTCTTT. Protein product: CASTWNRNTEAFF.

Comments on this clonotype: At one boundary the junction diverges from the germline segment, which might be a read error. V usage is TRBV10-3 and J usage is TRBJ2-5, with D possibly matching TRBD1 (5 bases). Germline loops: CDR1 ENHRY, CDR2 SYGVKD. The CDR3 runs to 17 residues. CDR3 nucleotide sequence: TGTGCCAGCAGTCACCGCAGTGGGGCAGGCGGCCAAGAGACCCAGTACTTC. Translated: CASSHRSGAGGQETQYF.

This sequence joins TRBV12-3 or TRBV12-4 and TRBJ1-1; possibly TRBD1 for D (5 bases). V dropped 2 bases and J dropped 6 bases, with 16 bases sitting between them. The CDR3 is 15 amino acids. The CDR3 DNA follows: TGTGCCAGCAGTTTATATGACAGTACGGGCCCTGAAGCTTTCTTT. This sequence encodes CASSLYDSTGPEAFF.

The chain couples TRBV6-1 to TRBJ1-4; D is ambiguous. The CDR3 length is 15 residues. V dropped 6 bases and J dropped 6 bases, with 17 bases sitting between them. Germline V gene sequence: CDR1 MNHNS, CDR2 SASEGT. In nucleotides, the CDR3 is TGTGCCAGCAGCCAAGAATCGGCAGAATATGAAAAACTGTTTTTT. This sequence encodes CASSQESAEYEKLFF.

With respect to this clonotype: This may stem from a read error, because a much larger clone lies one nucleotide away. The chain uses TRBV7-9 and TRBJ2-7; 8 nucleotides agree with TRBD2. Germline V gene lookup returns CDR1 SEHNR and CDR2 FQNEAQ (reference sequence). The CDR3 has 13 amino acids. The trim removed 4 bases at V and 6 bases at J, leaving 5 bases unmatched. The CDR3 is CASSSLGTSEQYF. In DNA form, the CDR3 reads TGTGCCAGCAGCTCCCTCGGGACTAGCGAGCAGTACTTC.

Points on this clonotype: This may come from a read error, since a much larger clone is one base off. The gene calls are TRBV2 and TRBJ1-3; D call uncertain. CDR1 is SNHLY and CDR2 is FYNNEI in the germline V gene. V lost 4 bases to trimming and J lost 4 bases, with 14 bases between them. The CDR3 extends over 15 amino acids. The CDR3 is CASSGWTTVGNTIYF. The CDR3 coding sequence is TGTGCCAGCAGTGGATGGACGACGGTCGGAAACACCATATATTTT. Variable domain in full (rest from reference TRBV2 and TRBJ1-3): EPEVTQTPSHQVTQMGQEVILRCVPISNHLYFYWYRQILGQKVEFLVSFYNNEISEKSEIFDDQFSVERPDGSNFTLKIRSTKLEDSAMYFCASSGWTTVGNTIYFGEGSWLTVV.

The chain links TRBV7-2 to TRBJ1-5; 9 positions agree with TRBD1. The CDR3 spans 18 residues. The trim removed 7 bases at V and 0 bases at J, leaving 13 bases unmatched. Germline V gene sequence: CDR1 SGHTA, CDR2 FQGNSA. The CDR3 coding sequence is TGTGCCAGCACTTCCCGGAGACAGGGGGGGGGTAGCAATCAGCCCCAGCATTTT. Translated: CASTSRRQGGGSNQPQHF.

This clonotype was observed a handful of times. The chain employs TRBV5-1 and TRBJ1-4; the D is unclear. Germline V gene data show CDR1 as SGHRS and CDR2 as YFSETQ. The germline V and J ends were trimmed by 3 bases and 7 bases, with 19 bases remaining between them. The CDR3 is 16 amino acids. The CDR3: CASSSTNLGPREKLFF. Here the CDR3 DNA reads TGCGCCAGCAGCTCTACCAACCTCGGACCGCGTGAAAAACTGTTTTTT.

The chain carries TRBV7-2 and TRBJ1-1; 10 nucleotides align to TRBD1. The CDR3 has 15 residues. Germline V gene sequence: CDR1 SGHTA, CDR2 FQGNSA. V lost 2 bases to trimming and J lost 1 base; unmatched junction nucleotides: 1. The CDR3 protein is CASSLRQGANTEAFF. For the CDR3, the DNA is TGTGCCAGCAGCTTAAGACAGGGGGCGAACACTGAAGCTTTCTTT. Complete variable domain (other parts from reference TRBV7-2 and TRBJ1-1): GAGVSQSPSNKVTEKGKDVELRCDPISGHTALYWYRQSLGQGLEFLIYFQGNSAPDKSGLPSDRFSAERTGGSVSTLTIQRTQQEDSAVYLCASSLRQGANTEAFFGQGTRLTVV.

The chain employs TRBV25-1 and TRBJ1-5; tentative D call: TRBD1 (5 bases). The germline gives CDR1 MGHDK, CDR2 SYGVNS. V was shortened by 5 bases and J by 4 bases, with 18 bases between the two germline ends. This CDR3 has 16 amino acids. CDR3 in DNA: TGTGCCAGCAGTTTACCTTGGCAGGGTGGGAATCAGCCCCAGCATTTT. It translates to CASSLPWQGGNQPQHF.

The chain uses TRBV25-1 and TRBJ1-6; 9 positions match TRBD1. The CDR3 spans 18 residues. Germline V CDR1 and CDR2: MGHDK, SYGVNS. Trimming took 5 bases from V and 0 from J; bases not matched to a gene: 8. CDR3 region: CASSKPGQGGSYNSPLHF. CDR3 sequence (DNA): TGTGCCAGCAGTAAGCCGGGACAGGGAGGCTCCTATAATTCACCCCTCCACTTT.

This clonotype was counted a few times. The chain carries TRBV12-3 or TRBV12-4 and TRBJ2-5; no clear D gene. The length of the CDR3 is 16 residues. Deletions cut 6 bases from V and 4 bases from J, with 21 bases between. CDR3 sequence reads: CASSRKGLRTGETQYF. The CDR3 DNA reads TGTGCCAGCAGCCGAAAAGGCCTTAGAACGGGAGAGACCCAGTACTTC.

The sample holds a few counts of this clonotype. As DNA, the CDR3 is TGTGCCAGCAGTGACGACAGGGCTTGGCAGCCCCAGCATTTT. Protein: CASSDDRAWQPQHF. The chain carries TRBV12-3 or TRBV12-4 and TRBJ1-5; the match to TRBD1 covers 7 bases. The CDR3 totals 14 residues. J lost 7 bases, V lost 5 bases, and 8 bases had no gene match.

This clonotype was seen more than once but under ten times. V and J are TRBV12-3 or TRBV12-4 and TRBJ1-2; possibly TRBD1 for D (5 bases). The CDR3 is 13 amino acids. This CDR3 is CASGLSGIYGYTF. CDR3 sequence (DNA): TGTGCTAGTGGTTTGTCAGGGATTTATGGCTACACCTTC.

This chain connects TRBV4-1 to TRBJ1-1, with D perhaps TRBD1 (6 bases). From germline, CDR1 is MGHRA and CDR2 YSYEKL. The germline V and J ends were trimmed by 0 bases and 6 bases, with 20 bases remaining between them. CDR3 length equals 17 residues. The CDR3 region has the DNA TGCGCCAGCAGCCAAGACCCCGGAAGGACAGCGAGAGCTGAAGCTTTCTTT. As protein: CASSQDPGRTARAEAFF.

With regard to this clonotype: No conserved phenylalanine or tryptophan is present at the end of the CDR3, so a read error is the likely explanation. The limits of the CDR3 on the DNA are not certain, so only TCRdb's listed CDR3 is given. The V call is TRBV2, the J call TRBJ1-1; the table's D call TRBD1 went unverified against the DNA. Germline CDR1 SNHLY, CDR2 FYNNEI. The CDR3 numbers 8 amino acids, ends counted. The CDR3 here is CASSHAPP.

This clonotype was recorded at least ten times. The chain uses TRBV7-2 and TRBJ2-7; D tentatively reads TRBD1 or TRBD2 (5 bases each). Trimming removed 5 bases from V and 3 bases from J, with 17 bases in between. The CDR3 extends over 15 amino acids. Germline V gene lookup returns CDR1 SGHTA and CDR2 FQGNSA. The DNA for the CDR3 is TGTGCCAGCAGCCTCGGGGCAGGCGGATACTACGAGCAGTACTTC. Translation gives CASSLGAGGYYEQYF.

The table lists this clonotype with a few counts. J is TRBJ1-1 and V is TRBV7-9, with TRBD1 matching over 7 bases. Trimming took 3 bases from V and 5 from J; bases not matched to a gene: 6. Per the germline V gene, CDR1 is SEHNR and CDR2 is FQNEAQ (reference sequence). The CDR3 totals 14 residues. The CDR3 DNA is TGTGCCAGCAGCTTGATTAGGGGGCGGACTGAAGCTTTCTTT. It encodes CASSLIRGRTEAFF.

The genes are TRBV24-1 and TRBJ2-3; possibly TRBD2 for D (6 bases). Trimming removed 8 bases from V and 3 bases from J, with 20 bases in between. The CDR3 totals 16 residues. The germline CDR1 and CDR2 sequences are KGHDR and SFDVKD. CDR3 residues: CATMYDGGSLTDTQYF. Written as DNA, the CDR3 is TGTGCCACCATGTATGACGGGGGATCGCTGACAGATACGCAGTATTTT.

This clonotype has only a few counts. V gene TRBV18 combines with J gene TRBJ1-2; D is undetermined. The CDR3 runs to 14 residues. CDR1 is KGHSH, CDR2 LQKENI, per germline. The ends were cut back, 2 bases at V and 0 bases at J, with 7 bases in the middle. CDR3 DNA: TGTGCCAGCTCACCATTGGCTGCTAACTATGGCTACACCTTC. Amino acids: CASSPLAANYGYTF. Full variable domain (remainder filled in from reference TRBV18 and TRBJ1-2): NAGVMQNPRHLVRRRGQEARLRCSPMKGHSHVYWYRQLPEEGLKFMVYLQKENIIDESGMPKERFSAEFPKEGPSILRIQQVVRGDSAAYFCASSPLAANYGYTFGSGTRLTVV.